A selection of T cell receptor beta chains follows, all from one sample in a study of regulatory T cells in long-lasting Graves disease. MiXCR was run by TCRdb on the multiplex PCR reads, yielding one entry per CDR3 protein. The profile shows roughly 500,000 distinct CDR3 sequences, roughly 14% of them singletons. This same sample was also taken into another study, of T cells in Graves' hyperthyroidism and ophthalmopathy.

The source was peripheral blood mononuclear cells (PBMCs), collected at new diagnosis, from a patient treated with antithyroid drugs. The receptor set was obtained from a man aged 25-45 years with Graves disease. The CDR3 runs from the conserved cysteine through the conserved F or W. A D gene is named only where the DNA matches it firmly. Part of the rows lack a size; the others show once, few, many or a class for expanded clones.

TRBV5-5	many	TRBJ2-7	TRBD2	TGTGCCAGCAGCTTGGCGGTAGCGGGAAACTACGAGCAGTACTTC	CASSLAVAGNYEQYF
TRBV29-1	-	TRBJ2-7	-	TGCAGCGTTTCAGTGGCGGGGAGCTCCTACGAGCAGTACTTC	CSVSVAGSSYEQYF
TRBV20-1	many	TRBJ2-7	TRBD1	TGCAGTGCTAGGGGGGGACAGGGGTTGTACGAGCAGTACTTC	CSARGGQGLYEQYF
TRBV5-6	many	TRBJ1-1	-	TGTGCCAGCAGCTTGGAGGTGGGGGGTTTGGGAGCTTTCTTT	CASSLEVGGLGAFF
TRBV11-2	many	TRBJ2-1	TRBD2	TGTGCCAGCAGCTTACGCTCGGGACTAGCGGGAGCCAATGAGCAGTTCTTC	CASSLRSGLAGANEQFF
TRBV5-1	few	TRBJ2-5	-	TGCGCCAGCAGCTTGGTCTCCAGGGGCGGCAGAGAGACCCAGTACTTC	CASSLVSRGGRETQYF
TRBV11-2	-	TRBJ2-5	-	TGTGCCAGCAGCTTAATGGCAGTAGAGACCCAGTACTTC	CASSLMAVETQYF
TRBV12-3/TRBV12-4	many	TRBJ2-7	-	TGTGCCAGCGCAGGGTATGGACCCTACGAGCAGTACTTC	CASAGYGPYEQYF
TRBV19	-	TRBJ2-4	TRBD2	TGTGCCAGTAGCCTGACTAGCGTCTTCTTAAACATTCAGTACTTC	CASSLTSVFLNIQYF
TRBV7-9	many	TRBJ2-1	TRBD1	TGTGCCAGCAGCCCTGACAGGGCTCTTCCCAGGGAGCAGTTCTTC	CASSPDRALPREQFF
TRBV15	-	TRBJ2-3	-	TGTGCCACCAGCTATGGGACGCCAGATACGCAGTGTTTT	CATSYGTPDTQCF
TRBV2	many	TRBJ2-7	-	TGTGCCAGCACCCCTCAACAAAAACCCTACGAGCAGTACTTC	CASTPQQKPYEQYF
TRBV15	few	TRBJ2-1	-	TGTGCCACCAATTCTGGGGCCTACAATGAGCAGTTCTTC	CATNSGAYNEQFF
TRBV6-2/TRBV6-3	-	TRBJ2-3	TRBD1	TGTGCCAGCAGGGAGCCGGGACAGTACACAGATACGCAGTATTTT	CASREPGQYTDTQYF
TRBV27	many	TRBJ1-4	-	TGTGCCAGCAGTTTATTTGGGGGGCTGGATGAAAAACTGTTTTTT	CASSLFGGLDEKLFF
TRBV15	many	TRBJ2-5	-	TGTGCCACCAGCAGAGGCGTACTCCGAAGTGGACACAAAGTTTCGGAAGAGACCCAGTACTTC	CATSRGVLRSGHKVSEETQYF
TRBV29-1	many	TRBJ2-3	-	TGCAGCGTACCCAGGGGGGATCCTTCGGATACGCAGTATTTT	CSVPRGDPSDTQYF
TRBV4-1	few	TRBJ1-5	-	TGCGCCAGCAGCCAAGAAGGACGGCCGAATTTTAGCAATCAGCCCCAGCATTTT	CASSQEGRPNFSNQPQHF
TRBV29-1	-	TRBJ2-7	-	TGCAGCGTTGAAGGGGGGGAGCCCGCCTACGAGCAGTACTTC	CSVEGGEPAYEQYF
TRBV2	-	TRBJ2-3	TRBD2	TGTGCCAGCAGCCCTTCGGGAGGCCCAGATACGCAGTATTTT	CASSPSGGPDTQYF
TRBV6-1	-	TRBJ2-7	-	TGTGCCAGCAGACCTACGACTAACGAGCAGTACTTC	CASRPTTNEQYF
TRBV11-1	many	TRBJ2-1	-	TGTGCCAGCAGTCATCCGGGACGCTCCTACAATGAGCAGTTCTTC	CASSHPGRSYNEQFF
TRBV12-3/TRBV12-4	many	TRBJ1-4	-	TGTGCCAGCAGTTCCGGGGGGTTAGACGAAAAACTGTTTTTT	CASSSGGLDEKLFF
TRBV2	many	TRBJ2-7	TRBD2	TGTGCCAGCAGTGGTCCGGAGGGAGGGTTCTACGAGCAGTACTTC	CASSGPEGGFYEQYF
TRBV2	many	TRBJ2-7	TRBD2	TGTGCCAGCAGTGGGACTAGCCAGACCTACGAGCAGTACTTC	CASSGTSQTYEQYF
TRBV15	many	TRBJ2-1	TRBD2	TGTGCCGTGGTAAGCGGGAGTTCGAGCTCCTACAATGAGCAGTTCTTC	CAVVSGSSSSYNEQFF
TRBV2	many	TRBJ2-5	-	TGTGCCAGCAGTGAAGGCGGGCGGGAGACCCAGTACTTC	CASSEGGRETQYF
TRBV27	many	TRBJ1-2	TRBD1	TGTGCCAGCAGACGGACAGGGGGGGAATACTATGGCTACACCTTC	CASRRTGGEYYGYTF